This entry lists 16 T cell receptor beta chains sequenced from one sample in a study of T-cell reconstitution after alpha-beta-depleted transplantation in children. Unique molecular identifiers were incorporated during preparation of the TCRbeta library. MiXCR, run by TCRdb on the PCR reads, gives a single entry per CDR3 protein. The sample has about 500,000 distinct CDR3 sequences, approximately 32% seen once. This material consisted of PBMCs from the stem cell graft donor, taken from the stem cell graft. Receptors originate from a human donor who donated a stem cell graft to a child with aplastic anemia.

This clonotype was counted a few times. The rearrangement links TRBV12-3 or TRBV12-4 to TRBJ2-3, with D maybe TRBD1 (6 bases). The length of the CDR3 is 14 residues. V was trimmed by 3 bases and J by 3 bases, leaving 10 bases between them. CDR3 protein: CASSFSGATDTQYF. CDR3 bases: TGTGCCAGCAGTTTCTCAGGGGCTACAGATACGCAGTATTTT.

The chain has TRBV11-2 and TRBJ2-1; TRBD2 agrees at 11 bases. The CDR3 runs 19 residues. CDR1 is SGHAT and CDR2 is FQNNGV in the germline V gene. J lost 6 bases, V lost 4 bases, and 17 bases had no gene match. CDR3 DNA: TGTGCCAGCAGCTCCCCCCTCACTAGCGGGAGAACGGATTCCAATGAGCAGTTCTTC. This sequence encodes CASSSPLTSGRTDSNEQFF.

This clonotype was seen a handful of times. The chain has TRBV5-6 and TRBJ2-1, with 11 bases aligning to TRBD2. After removal of 0 bases from V and 6 bases from J, the junction contained 11 bases not matched to a gene. Germline V lookup: CDR1 SGHDT, CDR2 YYEEEE. CDR3 size: 18 residues. DNA for the CDR3: TGTGCCAGCAGCTTGGCTCATACCGGACTAGCGGGTGGCAATGAGCAGTTCTTC. Translated, it gives CASSLAHTGLAGGNEQFF. The full variable domain, completed using reference TRBV5-6 and TRBJ2-1, is DAGVTQSPTHLIKTRGQQVTLRCSPKSGHDTVSWYQQALGQGPQFIFQYYEEEERQRGNFPDRFSGHQFPNYSSELNVNALLLGDSALYLCASSLAHTGLAGGNEQFFGPGTRLTVL.

This clonotype showed up just a few times. This chain links TRBV19 with TRBJ2-2; possible D gene TRBD1, 7 bases. CDR1 LNHDA and CDR2 SQIVND come from the germline V gene (reference sequence). The V end lost 4 bases, the J end lost 13 bases, and 19 bases lay between the germline ends. This CDR3 is built from 14 residues. The CDR3 coding sequence is TGTGCCAGTAGTAGCCGGCAGGGGGGAGAGCGGCTGTTTTTT. Translated: CASSSRQGGERLFF.

CDR3 sequence: CSVYRGPLNEQFF. Here the CDR3 DNA reads TGCAGCGTGTACAGGGGTCCCCTCAATGAGCAGTTCTTC. The V and J genes are TRBV29-1 and TRBJ2-1; TRBD1 aligns across 7 bases. V lost 6 bases and J lost 6; bases outside the gene matches: 8. The CDR3 extends over 13 amino acids. Germline loops: CDR1 SQVTM, CDR2 ANQGSEA.

J is TRBJ2-1 and V is TRBV18; 10 bases are a match to TRBD2. CDR3 size: 20 residues. Germline V CDR1 and CDR2: KGHSH, LQKENI. The trim removed 1 base at V and 0 bases at J, leaving 12 bases unmatched. In DNA, the CDR3 is TGTGCCAGCTCACCACAATTTTTAGCGGGAGGTCGAAGCTCCTACAATGAGCAGTTCTTC. Translating it yields CASSPQFLAGGRSSYNEQFF.

J is TRBJ1-5 and V is TRBV12-3 or TRBV12-4; tentative D call: TRBD1 (6 bases). This CDR3 is 14 amino acids long. The V and J ends lost 5 bases and 6 bases respectively, with 14 bases between them. CDR3 nucleotide sequence: TGTGCCAGCAGTCCCTGGGGGGCTCGTCAGCCCCAGCATTTT. Its protein is CASSPWGARQPQHF.

Turning to this clonotype: A junction end diverges from the germline sequence, so it may reflect a read error. The CDR3 spells CASRREDGTPPDNSQYF. DNA of the CDR3: TGTGCCAGCCGTCGGGAAGATGGAACCCCTCCGGACAACAGTCAGTACTTC. The chain carries TRBV6-4 and TRBJ2-4; D possibly matches TRBD1 or TRBD2 (5 bases each). The CDR3 consists of 17 residues. Germline values: CDR1 MRHNA, CDR2 SNTAGT.

V and J are TRBV4-3 and TRBJ2-7; possible D gene TRBD2, 5 bases. Per the germline V gene, CDR1 is LGHNA and CDR2 is YSLEER. The V gene lost 3 bases and the J gene lost 0 bases, with 9 bases spanning the gap. This CDR3 contains 14 residues. The CDR3 is CASSHGVASYEQYF. DNA of the CDR3: TGCGCCAGCAGCCACGGGGTCGCCTCCTACGAGCAGTACTTC.

The chain recombines TRBV12-3 or TRBV12-4 with TRBJ1-1; 7 bases align to TRBD1. CDR3 length: 15 residues. Losses at the gene ends were 3 bases for V and 0 bases for J; bases not matched to a gene: 4. CDR3 sequence: CASSFGTVMNTEAFF. CDR3 bases: TGTGCCAGCAGTTTTGGGACAGTCATGAACACTGAAGCTTTCTTT.

This chain joins TRBV24-1 and TRBJ2-1; D possibly matches TRBD1 or TRBD2 (5 bases each). CDR1 and CDR2 from the germline V gene are KGHDR and SFDVKD. The CDR3 is 15 residues long. Trimming pared 3 bases from V and 4 bases from J, leaving 12 bases between. CDR3 in DNA: TGTGCCACCAGTGATCCCCGGGACCGTTACAATGAGCAGTTCTTC. Residues: CATSDPRDRYNEQFF.

This chain links TRBV5-1 with TRBJ2-2; 9 bases fit TRBD1. This CDR3 has 16 residues. In germline, CDR1 is SGHRS, CDR2 YFSETQ. The trim removed 7 bases at V and 6 bases at J, leaving 13 bases unmatched. The CDR3 here is CASRLLTDRGSGELFF. The CDR3 nucleotides read TGCGCCAGCCGCCTCCTGACGGACAGGGGCTCCGGGGAGCTGTTTTTT.

The chain links TRBV10-3 to TRBJ2-7; the match to TRBD2 covers 8 bases. Germline V gene lookup returns CDR1 ENHRY and CDR2 SYGVKD. Trimming at V came to 2 bases and at J to 4 bases, leaving 4 bases not matched to a gene. This CDR3 is built from 14 residues. CDR3 region: CAISEAAGAYEQYV. CDR3 sequence (DNA): TGTGCCATCAGTGAGGCAGCGGGAGCTTACGAGCAGTACGTC.

This clonotype was seen only a few times. The CDR3 here is CASSLILPLADDNEQFF. The DNA of the CDR3 is TGTGCCAGCAGTTTAATTCTCCCGCTAGCGGACGACAATGAGCAGTTCTTC. V usage is TRBV12-3 or TRBV12-4 and J usage is TRBJ2-1; 7 bases align to TRBD2. The CDR3 has 17 amino acids. With V trimmed by 2 bases and J by 5 bases, 12 bases remained unmatched.

This clonotype was seen a handful of times. The chain is built from TRBV5-5 and TRBJ2-1; D perhaps matches TRBD2 (5 bases). Germline CDR1 SGHKS, CDR2 YYEKEE (reference sequence). The V end was cut by 4 bases, the J end by 4 bases, with 18 bases between. The CDR3 has 16 amino acids. For the CDR3, the DNA is TGTGCCAGCAGCGATGAAGCGGAGCCGCAATACAATGAGCAGTTCTTC. Amino acid sequence: CASSDEAEPQYNEQFF.

This clonotype was found a few times. The chain couples TRBV9 to TRBJ2-6, with D tentatively TRBD2 (5 bases). Germline V gene data show CDR1 as SGDLS and CDR2 as YYNGEE. Deletions cut 3 bases from V and 3 bases from J, with 13 bases between. This CDR3 has 16 amino acids. The CDR3 loop reads CASSGSDGGGANVLTF. The CDR3 DNA sequence: TGTGCCAGCAGCGGTAGCGACGGCGGTGGGGCCAACGTCCTGACTTTC.